This is a list of T cell receptor beta chains from one sample in a study of regulatory T cells in long-lasting Graves disease. TCRdb passed the multiplex PCR reads through MiXCR, listing each CDR3 protein once. The repertoire holds about 470,000 distinct CDR3 sequences, with about 15% as singletons. The same sample was also studied in work on T cells in Graves' hyperthyroidism and ophthalmopathy.

The sequenced sample was peripheral blood mononuclear cells (PBMCs), obtained at new diagnosis, from a patient treated with antithyroid drugs. The receptors were sampled from a woman aged 25 to 45 with Graves disease. Both conserved end residues are part of each CDR3. The D gene is left open where the match is weak. A row's size may be missing; if present it is once, few, many or a size class.

TRBJ1-1 | 14 | many | NA | TRBV5-1 | CASSFGGGNTEAFF | TGCGCCAGCAGCTTCGGGGGGGGGAACACTGAAGCTTTCTTT
TRBJ2-7 | 14 | many | NA | TRBV13 | CASSPPMNSYEQYF | TGTGCCAGCAGCCCCCCCATGAATTCCTACGAGCAGTACTTC
TRBJ2-3 | 17 | NA | NA | TRBV20-1 | CSARDRADPINTDTQYF | TGCAGTGCTAGAGATAGGGCGGACCCTATAAACACAGATACGCAGTATTTT
TRBJ2-7 | 17 | many | TRBD2 | TRBV27 | CASSLRLAGGPSNEQYF | TGTGCCAGCAGTTTAAGATTAGCGGGAGGGCCTTCCAACGAGCAGTACTTC
TRBJ2-4 | 14 | many | NA | TRBV6-5 | CASSYSYGTNIQYF | TGTGCCAGCAGTTACTCGTACGGCACAAACATTCAGTACTTC
TRBJ2-7 | 13 | few | NA | TRBV25-1 | CASSEIEVYEQYF | TGTGCCAGCAGTGAAATTGAGGTCTACGAGCAGTACTTC
TRBJ2-4 | 14 | NA | NA | TRBV19 | CASSPRPLAGERYF | TGTGCCAGTAGCCCTCGACCGCTGGCAGGGGAAAGGTACTTC
TRBJ2-3 | 12 | NA | NA | TRBV28 | CASREPGDTQYF | TGTGCCAGCCGGGAGCCTGGAGATACGCAGTATTTT
TRBJ2-7 | 16 | many | NA | TRBV6-5 | CASSYSTLRSSYEQYF | TGTGCCAGCAGTTACTCGACCCTCAGGAGTTCCTACGAGCAGTACTTC
TRBJ1-2 | 15 | NA | NA | TRBV19 | CASSMRGDHAYGYTF | TGTGCCAGTAGTATGCGAGGGGACCACGCTTATGGCTACACCTTC
TRBJ1-1 | 14 | few | NA | TRBV10-1 | CASSEFRGGTEAFF | TGCGCCAGCAGTGAGTTCCGGGGAGGGACTGAAGCTTTCTTT
TRBJ2-5 | 13 | many | TRBD1 | TRBV7-2 | CASSSQGGETQYF | TGTGCCAGCAGCTCACAGGGGGGAGAGACCCAGTACTTC
TRBJ1-2 | 16 | few | NA | TRBV12-3/TRBV12-4 | CASSLALEFHNYGYTF | TGTGCCAGCAGTTTAGCGCTCGAATTCCACAACTATGGCTACACCTTC
TRBJ1-3 | 15 | many | NA | TRBV28 | CASSSEAAPGNTIYF | TGTGCCAGCAGTTCTGAGGCAGCACCTGGAAACACCATATATTTT
TRBJ2-7 | 15 | many | NA | TRBV7-9 | CASSFQGRALGEQYF | TGTGCCAGCAGCTTTCAGGGCAGGGCGCTGGGGGAGCAGTACTTC
TRBJ1-6 | 15 | NA | TRBD1 | TRBV19 | CASSPYGDSHSPLHF | TGTGCCAGTAGTCCCTACGGGGACAGCCATTCACCCCTCCACTTT
TRBJ1-1 | 15 | many | TRBD1 | TRBV5-1 | CASSLGADRGTEAFF | TGCGCCAGCAGCTTGGGAGCCGACAGGGGAACTGAAGCTTTCTTT
TRBJ1-6 | 17 | NA | TRBD1 | TRBV7-2 | CASSLLGQGVFNSPLHF | TGTGCCAGCAGCCTCCTAGGACAGGGGGTGTTTAATTCACCCCTCCACTTT
TRBJ2-5 | 13 | NA | TRBD2 | TRBV28 | CASSAGDQETQYF | TGTGCCAGTTCTGCGGGGGACCAAGAGACCCAGTACTTC
TRBJ2-1 | 14 | NA | TRBD2 | TRBV20-1 | CSARLAGGPYEQFF | TGCAGTGCCCGTCTAGCGGGAGGGCCCTACGAGCAGTTCTTC
TRBJ2-1 | 20 | many | TRBD2 | TRBV3-1 | CASSRGELAGPTLPDNEQFF | TGTGCCAGCAGCCGCGGGGAGCTAGCGGGCCCCACCCTGCCTGACAATGAGCAGTTCTTC
TRBJ2-3 | 12 | few | NA | TRBV11-2 | CASSWSSDTQYF | TGTGCCAGCAGCTGGAGTTCAGATACGCAGTATTTT
TRBJ1-2 | 13 | many | NA | TRBV28 | CASSSGGNYGYTF | TGTGCCAGCTCCTCGGGGGGGAACTATGGCTACACCTTC
TRBJ2-5 | 17 | few | NA | TRBV7-9 | CASSLRRAQKIQETQYF | TGTGCCAGCAGCTTACGAAGGGCCCAGAAAATACAAGAGACCCAGTACTTC
TRBJ2-3 | 12 | many | NA | TRBV7-9 | CASSRSEDTQYF | TGTGCCAGCAGCCGGAGCGAGGATACGCAGTATTTT
TRBJ2-7 | 15 | many | TRBD2 | TRBV27 | CASSLAGATSYEQYF | TGTGCCAGCAGTTTAGCGGGAGCTACCTCCTACGAGCAGTACTTC
TRBJ2-7 | 15 | NA | NA | TRBV27 | CASKLGSTRIYEQYF | TGTGCCAGCAAACTCGGGTCAACCAGAATCTACGAGCAGTACTTC
TRBJ2-5 | 12 | NA | NA | TRBV3-1 | CASSQDPRVQYF | TGTGCCAGCAGCCAAGACCCGAGGGTCCAGTACTTC
TRBJ2-7 | 18 | NA | TRBD2 | TRBV20-1 | CSAREGYGLAGKSYEQYF | TGCAGTGCTAGAGAGGGGTACGGACTAGCGGGCAAATCCTACGAGCAGTACTTC